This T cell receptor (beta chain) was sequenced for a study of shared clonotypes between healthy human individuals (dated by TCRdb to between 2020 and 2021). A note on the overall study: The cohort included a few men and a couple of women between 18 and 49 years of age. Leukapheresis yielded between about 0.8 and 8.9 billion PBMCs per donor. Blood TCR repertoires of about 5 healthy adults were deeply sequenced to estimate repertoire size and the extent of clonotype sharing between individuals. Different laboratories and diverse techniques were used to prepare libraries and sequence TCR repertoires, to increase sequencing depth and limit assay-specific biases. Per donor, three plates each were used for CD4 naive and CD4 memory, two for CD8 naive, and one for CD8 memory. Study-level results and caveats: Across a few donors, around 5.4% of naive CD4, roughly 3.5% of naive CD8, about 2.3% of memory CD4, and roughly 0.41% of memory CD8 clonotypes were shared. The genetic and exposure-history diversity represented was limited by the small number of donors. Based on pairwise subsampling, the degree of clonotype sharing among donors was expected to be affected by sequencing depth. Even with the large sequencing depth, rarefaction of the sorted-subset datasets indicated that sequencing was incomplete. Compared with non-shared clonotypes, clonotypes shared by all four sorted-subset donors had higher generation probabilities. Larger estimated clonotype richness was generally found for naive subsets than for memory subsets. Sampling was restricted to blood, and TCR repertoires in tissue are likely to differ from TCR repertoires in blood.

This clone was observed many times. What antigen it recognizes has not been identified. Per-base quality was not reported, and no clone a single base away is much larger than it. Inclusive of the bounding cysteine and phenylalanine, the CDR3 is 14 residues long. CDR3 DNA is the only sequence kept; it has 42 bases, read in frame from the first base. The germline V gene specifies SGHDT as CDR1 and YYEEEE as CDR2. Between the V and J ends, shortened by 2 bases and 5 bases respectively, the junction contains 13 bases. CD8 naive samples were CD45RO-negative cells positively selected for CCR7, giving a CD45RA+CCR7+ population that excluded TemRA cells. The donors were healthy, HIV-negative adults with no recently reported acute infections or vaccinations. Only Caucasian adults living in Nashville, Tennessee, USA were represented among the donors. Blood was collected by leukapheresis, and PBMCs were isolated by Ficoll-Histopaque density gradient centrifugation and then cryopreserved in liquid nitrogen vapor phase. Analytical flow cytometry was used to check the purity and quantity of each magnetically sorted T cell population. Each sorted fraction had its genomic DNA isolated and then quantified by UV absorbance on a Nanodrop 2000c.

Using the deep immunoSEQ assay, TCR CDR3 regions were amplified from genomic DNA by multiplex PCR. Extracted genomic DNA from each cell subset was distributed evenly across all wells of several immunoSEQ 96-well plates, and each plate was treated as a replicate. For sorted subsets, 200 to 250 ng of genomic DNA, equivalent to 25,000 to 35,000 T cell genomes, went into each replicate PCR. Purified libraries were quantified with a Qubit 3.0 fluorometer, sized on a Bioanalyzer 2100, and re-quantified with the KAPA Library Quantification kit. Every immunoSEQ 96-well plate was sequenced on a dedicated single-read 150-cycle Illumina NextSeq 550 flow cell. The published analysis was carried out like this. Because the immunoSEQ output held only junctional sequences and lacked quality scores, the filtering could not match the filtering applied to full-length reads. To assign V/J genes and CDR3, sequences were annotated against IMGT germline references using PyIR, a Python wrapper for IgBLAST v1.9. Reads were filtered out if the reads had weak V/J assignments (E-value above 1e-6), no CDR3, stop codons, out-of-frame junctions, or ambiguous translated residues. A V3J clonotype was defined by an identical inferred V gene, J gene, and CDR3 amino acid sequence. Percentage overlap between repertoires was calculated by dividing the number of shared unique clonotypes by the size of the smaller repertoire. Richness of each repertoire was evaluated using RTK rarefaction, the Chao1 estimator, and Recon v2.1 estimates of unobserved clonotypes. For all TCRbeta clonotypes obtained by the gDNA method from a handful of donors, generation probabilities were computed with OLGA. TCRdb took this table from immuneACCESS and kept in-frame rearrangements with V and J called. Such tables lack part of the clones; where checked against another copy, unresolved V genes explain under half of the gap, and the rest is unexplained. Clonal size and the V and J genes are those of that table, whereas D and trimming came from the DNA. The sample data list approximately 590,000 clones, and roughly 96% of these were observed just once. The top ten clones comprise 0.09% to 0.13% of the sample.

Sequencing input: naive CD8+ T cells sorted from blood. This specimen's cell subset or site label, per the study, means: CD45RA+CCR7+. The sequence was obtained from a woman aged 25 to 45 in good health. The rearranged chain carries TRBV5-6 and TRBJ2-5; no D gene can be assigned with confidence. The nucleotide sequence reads TGTGCCAGCAGCTTCCCACAGCAGTGGGAGACCCAGTACTTC. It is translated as CASSFPQQWETQYF.